These T cell receptor beta chains were read from a single sample in a study of blood T cell repertoires in COVID-19. Data came from immunoSEQ multiplex PCR; TCRdb stores just in-frame clones and leaves some out. The table shows over 80,000 clones, with 86% occurring only once. Sequencing input: peripheral blood. The source of these receptors is a man at least 80 years old with active or convalescent COVID-19. CDR3s include the opening cysteine and the closing phenylalanine or tryptophan. D genes are given only for firm matches. Clone size is shown for a subset of rows, as once, few, many or a class of expanded clone.

cdr3_nt: TGTGCCAGCAGCTTGGCCGGGACAGGGGGCAACGAGCAGTACTTC; cdr3_aa: CASSLAGTGGNEQYF; v_call: TRBV5-4; j_call: TRBJ2-7; clone_size: NA; d_call: TRBD1
cdr3_nt: TGTGCCTGGAGTGTTGCTAGCGCCAACGAGCAGTACTTC; cdr3_aa: CAWSVASANEQYF; v_call: TRBV30; j_call: TRBJ2-7; clone_size: NA; d_call: NA
cdr3_nt: TGCGCCAGCAGCACGGGGGGTTACGCAGATACGCAGTATTTT; cdr3_aa: CASSTGGYADTQYF; v_call: TRBV5-1; j_call: TRBJ2-3; clone_size: NA; d_call: TRBD2
cdr3_nt: TGTGCCAGCTCACCCCCCGGGACAGGGGTTCAGCCCCAGCATTTT; cdr3_aa: CASSPPGTGVQPQHF; v_call: TRBV18; j_call: TRBJ1-5; clone_size: NA; d_call: TRBD1
cdr3_nt: TGTGCCAGCAGCCGCACGGGGACCCAGTACTTC; cdr3_aa: CASSRTGTQYF; v_call: TRBV7-9; j_call: TRBJ2-5; clone_size: NA; d_call: NA
cdr3_nt: TGTGCCAGTAGTATAACAGCTGTGATGAACACTGAAGCTTTCTTT; cdr3_aa: CASSITAVMNTEAFF; v_call: TRBV19; j_call: TRBJ1-1; clone_size: few; d_call: NA
cdr3_nt: TGTGCCAGTAGCGCGACAGGGATGGGAAATCAGCCCCAGCATTTT; cdr3_aa: CASSATGMGNQPQHF; v_call: TRBV19; j_call: TRBJ1-5; clone_size: NA; d_call: TRBD1
cdr3_nt: TGTGCCAGCAGCTTAGAAGTTCGTGCAGGGAACACTGAAGCTTTCTTT; cdr3_aa: CASSLEVRAGNTEAFF; v_call: TRBV7-2; j_call: TRBJ1-1; clone_size: NA; d_call: NA
cdr3_nt: TGCGCCAGCAGCCACGGCGGGAGTGTCTACAATGAGCAGTTCTTC; cdr3_aa: CASSHGGSVYNEQFF; v_call: TRBV4-3; j_call: TRBJ2-1; clone_size: NA; d_call: TRBD2
cdr3_nt: TGTGCCAGCAGTTTAACTAGCGGGAGTTCGCGGCAGTTCTTC; cdr3_aa: CASSLTSGSSRQFF; v_call: TRBV6-2/TRBV6-3; j_call: TRBJ2-1; clone_size: NA; d_call: TRBD2
cdr3_nt: TGTGCCAGTAGTATTGCTGGGCTCCTGCAGCCCCAGCATTTT; cdr3_aa: CASSIAGLLQPQHF; v_call: TRBV19; j_call: TRBJ1-5; clone_size: NA; d_call: NA
cdr3_nt: TGTGCCAGCAGTGAAGTGGGACTGGAGGGCTACACCTTC; cdr3_aa: CASSEVGLEGYTF; v_call: TRBV6-1; j_call: TRBJ1-2; clone_size: NA; d_call: NA
cdr3_nt: TGTGCCACCAGCAGAGTGGGGCAGGGGGCGCCCGGTCAGCCCCAGCATTTT; cdr3_aa: CATSRVGQGAPGQPQHF; v_call: TRBV15; j_call: TRBJ1-5; clone_size: NA; d_call: TRBD1
cdr3_nt: TGTGCCAGCAGCTCTGCGGGAGGGCCGAGGAATGAGCAGTTCTTC; cdr3_aa: CASSSAGGPRNEQFF; v_call: TRBV7-9; j_call: TRBJ2-1; clone_size: NA; d_call: TRBD2
cdr3_nt: TGTGCCAGCACCACCCCGGGGAGGCCCGGTGGGTCCTACGAGCAGTACTTC; cdr3_aa: CASTTPGRPGGSYEQYF; v_call: TRBV28; j_call: TRBJ2-7; clone_size: NA; d_call: NA